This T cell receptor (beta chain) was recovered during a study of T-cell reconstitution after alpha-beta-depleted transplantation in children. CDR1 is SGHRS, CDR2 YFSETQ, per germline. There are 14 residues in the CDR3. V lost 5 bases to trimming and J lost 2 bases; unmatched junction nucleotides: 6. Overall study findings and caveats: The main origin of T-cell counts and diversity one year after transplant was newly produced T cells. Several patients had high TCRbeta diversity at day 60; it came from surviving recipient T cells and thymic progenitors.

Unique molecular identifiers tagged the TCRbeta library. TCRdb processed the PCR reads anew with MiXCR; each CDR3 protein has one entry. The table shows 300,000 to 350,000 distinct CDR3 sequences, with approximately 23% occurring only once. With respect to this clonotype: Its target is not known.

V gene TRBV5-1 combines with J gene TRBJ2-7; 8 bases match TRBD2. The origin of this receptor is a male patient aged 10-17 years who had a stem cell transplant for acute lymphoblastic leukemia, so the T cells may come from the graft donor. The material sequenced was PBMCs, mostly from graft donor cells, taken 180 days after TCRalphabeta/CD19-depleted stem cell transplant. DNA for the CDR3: TGCGCCAGCAGTTTTCTAGCGGGCCCCTACGAGCAGTACTTC. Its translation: CASSFLAGPYEQYF. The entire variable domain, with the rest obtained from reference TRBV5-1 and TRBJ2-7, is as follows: KAGVTQTPRYLIKTRGQQVTLSCSPISGHRSVSWYQQTPGQGLQFLFEYFSETQRNKGNFPGRFSGRQFSNSRSEMNVSTLELGDSALYLCASSFLAGPYEQYFGPGTRLTVT.